The sequence of this T cell receptor beta chain was determined in a study of T-cell memory formation after mild COVID-19. The germline gives CDR1 MGHRA, CDR2 YSYEKL. V lost 4 bases, J lost 4 bases, and 14 bases stayed unmatched. CDR3 length equals 18 residues. MiXCR, applied by TCRdb to the 5' RACE reads, yields one record per CDR3 protein. The sample includes around 200,000 distinct CDR3 sequences, around 26% of them seen just once. The specimen sequenced was PBMCs or a T cell subset sorted from them (not recorded which). The gene calls are TRBV4-1 and TRBJ2-2, with TRBD2 matching 8 bases. This clonotype was sampled from an adult woman who had mild COVID-19 (a few samples of this study predate the infection). Cell type and time point are not known. In DNA, the CDR3 is TGCGCCAGCAGCCCCCGTACCACGGGAGGGCCGGTCACCGGGGAGCTGTTTTTT. Its translation is CASSPRTTGGPVTGELFF.